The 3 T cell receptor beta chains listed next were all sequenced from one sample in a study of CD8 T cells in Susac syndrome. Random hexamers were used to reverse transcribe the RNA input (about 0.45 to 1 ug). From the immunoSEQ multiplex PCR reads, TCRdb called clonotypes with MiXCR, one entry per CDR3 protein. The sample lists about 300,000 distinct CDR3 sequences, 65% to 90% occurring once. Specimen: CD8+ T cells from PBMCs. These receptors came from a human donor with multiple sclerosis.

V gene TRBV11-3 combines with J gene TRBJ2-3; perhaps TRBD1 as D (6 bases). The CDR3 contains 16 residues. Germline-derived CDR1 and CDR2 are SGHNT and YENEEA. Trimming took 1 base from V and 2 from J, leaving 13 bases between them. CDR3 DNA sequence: TGTGCCAGCAGCTTAGGAGCAGGGGTGGACACAGATACGCAGTATTTT. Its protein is CASSLGAGVDTDTQYF. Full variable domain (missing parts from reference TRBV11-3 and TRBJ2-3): EAGVVQSPRYKIIEKKQPVAFWCNPISGHNTLYWYLQNLGQGPELLIRYENEEAVDDSQLPKDRFSAERLKGVDSTLKIQPAELGDSAVYLCASSLGAGVDTDTQYFGPGTRLTVL.

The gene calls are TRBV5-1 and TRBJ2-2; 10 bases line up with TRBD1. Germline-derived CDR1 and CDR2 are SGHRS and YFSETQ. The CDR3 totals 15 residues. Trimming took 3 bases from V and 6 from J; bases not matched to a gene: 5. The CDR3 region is CASSYTGTGAGELFF. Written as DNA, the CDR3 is TGCGCCAGCAGCTATACCGGGACAGGGGCCGGGGAGCTGTTTTTT. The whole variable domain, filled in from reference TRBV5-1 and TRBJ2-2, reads KAGVTQTPRYLIKTRGQQVTLSCSPISGHRSVSWYQQTPGQGLQFLFEYFSETQRNKGNFPGRFSGRQFSNSRSEMNVSTLELGDSALYLCASSYTGTGAGELFFGEGSRLTVL.

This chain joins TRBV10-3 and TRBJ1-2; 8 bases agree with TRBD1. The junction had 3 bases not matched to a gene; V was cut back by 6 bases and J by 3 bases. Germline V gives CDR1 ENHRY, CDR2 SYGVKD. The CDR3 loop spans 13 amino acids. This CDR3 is CAISPGQDYGYTF. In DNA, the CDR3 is TGTGCCATCAGCCCGGGACAGGACTATGGCTACACCTTC.